A single sample is the source of the 18 T cell receptor beta chains below, sequenced in a study of blood T cell repertoires in COVID-19. Sequenced by immunoSEQ multiplex PCR; TCRdb stores in-frame clones only, minus some. The table lists 65,000 to 85,000 clones, around 82% of them singletons. Sequencing was done on a sample of peripheral blood. These receptors were collected from a man aged 50-60 years with active COVID-19.

CDR3 in DNA: TGCGCCAGCAGCCAAGAAAGGACAGGTCTCCAAATAATCTACGAGCAGTACTTC. It translates to CASSQERTGLQIIYEQYF. The genes are TRBV4-1 and TRBJ2-7; 7 bases fit TRBD1. V lost 0 bases, J lost 3 bases, and 14 bases stayed unmatched. CDR1 MGHRA and CDR2 YSYEKL come from the germline V gene. The CDR3 has 18 amino acids.

The rearrangement uses TRBV6-6 and TRBJ2-3; 7 bases are a match to TRBD1. Trimming removed 2 bases from V and 5 bases from J; junction bases left unmatched: 4. This CDR3 region has 14 residues. Germline assignment: CDR1 MNHNY and CDR2 SVGAGI (reference sequence). The CDR3 loop is CASSYPTGEDTQYF. CDR3 coding DNA: TGTGCCAGCAGTTACCCTACAGGGGAAGATACGCAGTATTTT.

This clone came up once. This chain links TRBV9 with TRBJ2-2; 8 bases line up with TRBD1. This CDR3 is built from 15 residues. V shed 3 bases and J 1 base; nucleotides not matched to a gene: 2. Per germline, CDR1 SGDLS and CDR2 YYNGEE. This CDR3 reads CASSGGTGNTGELFF. CDR3 in DNA: TGTGCCAGCAGCGGGGGGACAGGGAACACCGGGGAGCTGTTTTTT.

This rearrangement joins TRBV5-1 to TRBJ2-3, with D perhaps TRBD2 (6 bases). Germline CDR1 reads SGHRS; CDR2 reads YFSETQ. This CDR3 is 17 amino acids long. Trimming removed 4 bases from V and 2 bases from J, with 20 bases in between. The CDR3 DNA sequence: TGCGCCAGCAGCCTGCGAGGGACTGCGTCACTCACAGATACGCAGTATTTT. It specifies CASSLRGTASLTDTQYF.

This chain joins TRBV7-8 and TRBJ2-5, with 9 positions matching TRBD1. Germline trimming cut 3 bases from V and 7 bases from J; bases unmatched to any gene: 9. The germline V gene encodes CDR1 SGHVS and CDR2 FQNEAQ. The CDR3 contains 15 residues. CDR3 sequence reads: CASSFLGDREGTQYF. For the CDR3, the DNA is TGTGCCAGCAGCTTCCTCGGGGACAGGGAAGGGACCCAGTACTTC.

The chain joins TRBV5-1 to TRBJ2-5; TRBD2 is a possible D gene (5 bases). Germline CDR1 SGHRS, CDR2 YFSETQ. CDR3 length: 16 residues. Trimming left V 0 bases short and J 3 bases short, with 15 bases between. CDR3 protein: CASSLGAVDWKETQYF. In nucleotides, the CDR3 is TGCGCCAGCAGCTTGGGAGCGGTCGACTGGAAAGAGACCCAGTACTTC.

The J gene is TRBJ1-5, the V gene TRBV19; 7 positions agree with TRBD1. The CDR3 is made up of 14 amino acids. Trimming at V came to 5 bases and at J to 6 bases, leaving 7 bases not matched to a gene. The germline V gene encodes CDR1 LNHDA and CDR2 SQIVND (reference sequence). CDR3 protein: CASSRQGAGQPQHF. The CDR3 coding sequence is TGTGCCAGTAGTCGACAGGGTGCGGGTCAGCCCCAGCATTTT.

The chain couples TRBV7-8 to TRBJ2-3, with a weak D call TRBD2 (6 bases). The CDR3 loop spans 15 amino acids. The ends were cut back, 5 bases at V and 1 base at J, with 13 bases in the middle. Germline V gene sequence: CDR1 SGHVS, CDR2 FQNEAQ. The CDR3 protein is CASSQGGAGTDTQYF. DNA of the CDR3: TGTGCCAGCAGCCAAGGCGGGGCTGGCACAGATACGCAGTATTTT.

The V and J genes are TRBV10-3 and TRBJ1-3, with a tentative D call TRBD1 (5 bases). Trimming removed 6 bases from V and 4 bases from J, with 16 bases in between. Germline V gene data show CDR1 as ENHRY and CDR2 as SYGVKD. This CDR3 has 15 amino acids. This CDR3 reads CAIRDTGRAGNTIYF. The CDR3 DNA reads TGTGCCATCAGAGATACGGGCAGGGCAGGAAACACCATATATTTT.

The chain joins TRBV5-1 to TRBJ2-5; the D gene is possibly TRBD2 (6 bases). The germline gives CDR1 SGHRS, CDR2 YFSETQ. This CDR3 is built from 14 residues. The ends were cut back, 0 bases at V and 4 bases at J, with 10 bases in the middle. As DNA, the CDR3 is TGCGCCAGCAGCTTGGCCGGGGGAACAGAGACCCAGTACTTC. Amino acids: CASSLAGGTETQYF.

This clone was seen just once. The chain couples TRBV28 to TRBJ2-3; possibly TRBD2 for D (6 bases). CDR1 is MDHEN, CDR2 SYDVKM, per germline. The CDR3 is made up of 15 amino acids. V lost 2 bases, J lost 3 bases, and 12 bases lay in between. The CDR3 DNA reads TGTGCCAGCAGTTTAGGGGGGAGCTGGACAGATACGCAGTATTTT. Translation: CASSLGGSWTDTQYF.

V is TRBV28 and J is TRBJ2-7; 11 positions match TRBD1. This CDR3 region has 16 residues. V lost 5 bases and J lost 3; bases outside the gene matches: 9. The V gene's germline CDR1 is MDHEN and CDR2 SYDVKM. CDR3 sequence: CASSGTGGRYYYEQYF. The CDR3 DNA sequence: TGTGCCAGCAGTGGGACAGGGGGTCGCTATTACTACGAGCAGTACTTC.

The chain links TRBV18 to TRBJ2-3; 7 positions agree with TRBD2. The CDR3 extends over 15 amino acids. Germline assignment: CDR1 KGHSH and CDR2 LQKENI. With V trimmed by 2 bases and J by 6 bases, 8 bases remained unmatched. The chain's CDR3 is CASSPGLAAGDTQYF. CDR3 in DNA: TGTGCCAGCTCACCAGGGCTAGCGGCTGGGGATACGCAGTATTTT.

This clone occurred a few times. This sequence joins TRBV5-1 and TRBJ1-2, with no clear D. This CDR3 region has 11 residues. The V end lost 5 bases, the J end lost 3 bases, and 5 bases lay between the germline ends. Germline CDR1 reads SGHRS; CDR2 reads YFSETQ. The CDR3 DNA reads TGCGCCAGCAGGGCCGACTATGGCTACACCTTC. The encoded protein is CASRADYGYTF. Based on the CDR3 plus reference TRBV5-1 and TRBJ1-2, the full variable domain is KAGVTQTPRYLIKTRGQQVTLSCSPISGHRSVSWYQQTPGQGLQFLFEYFSETQRNKGNFPGRFSGRQFSNSRSEMNVSTLELGDSALYLCASRADYGYTFGSGTRLTVV.

The V call is TRBV5-3, the J call TRBJ1-5; D remains unclear. TRBV5-3 is an open reading frame whose function is uncertain. V was clipped by 7 bases and J by 1 base, with 3 bases between them. CDR3 length: 11 amino acids. The CDR3 DNA reads TGTGCCAGACTAAGCAATCAGCCCCAGCATTTT. Amino acid sequence: CARLSNQPQHF.

The chain joins TRBV4-3 to TRBJ1-6; the D gene is possibly TRBD1 (6 bases). The V gene's germline CDR1 is LGHNA and CDR2 YSLEER. The CDR3 extends over 14 amino acids. V lost 5 bases to trimming and J lost 8 bases, with 13 bases between them. This CDR3 reads CASSSQGLDSPLHF. CDR3 DNA sequence: TGCGCCAGCAGCTCCCAGGGGTTGGATTCACCCCTCCACTTT.

The count of this clone is one. The chain employs TRBV10-1 and TRBJ2-7, with 7 positions matching TRBD1. The CDR3 sequence is 14 residues long. In germline, CDR1 is WNHNN, CDR2 SYGVQD (reference sequence). V lost 5 bases and J lost 2; bases outside the gene matches: 6. CDR3 amino acids: CASSLTGETYEQYF. CDR3 coding DNA: TGCGCCAGCAGTCTAACAGGGGAGACCTACGAGCAGTACTTC.

The rearrangement uses TRBV7-8 and TRBJ1-5, with 7 bases lining up with TRBD1. V gave up 5 bases and J gave up 2 bases; unmatched junction bases: 6. The germline V gene has CDR1 SGHVS and CDR2 FQNEAQ. CDR3 size: 15 residues. The DNA for the CDR3 is TGTGCCAGCAGCAGATGGACAGGCCGCAATCAGCCCCAGCATTTT. This translates into CASSRWTGRNQPQHF.